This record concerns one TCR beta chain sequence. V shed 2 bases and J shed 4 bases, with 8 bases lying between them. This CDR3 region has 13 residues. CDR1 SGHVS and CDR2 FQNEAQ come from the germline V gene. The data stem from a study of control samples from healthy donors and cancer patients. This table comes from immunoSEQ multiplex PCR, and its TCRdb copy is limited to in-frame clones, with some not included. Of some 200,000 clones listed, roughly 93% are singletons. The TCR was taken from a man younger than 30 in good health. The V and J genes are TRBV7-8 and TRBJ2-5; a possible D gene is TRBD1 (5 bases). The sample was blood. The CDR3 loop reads CASSLQDRETQYF. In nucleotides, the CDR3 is TGTGCCAGCAGCTTACAAGACAGAGAGACCCAGTACTTC.